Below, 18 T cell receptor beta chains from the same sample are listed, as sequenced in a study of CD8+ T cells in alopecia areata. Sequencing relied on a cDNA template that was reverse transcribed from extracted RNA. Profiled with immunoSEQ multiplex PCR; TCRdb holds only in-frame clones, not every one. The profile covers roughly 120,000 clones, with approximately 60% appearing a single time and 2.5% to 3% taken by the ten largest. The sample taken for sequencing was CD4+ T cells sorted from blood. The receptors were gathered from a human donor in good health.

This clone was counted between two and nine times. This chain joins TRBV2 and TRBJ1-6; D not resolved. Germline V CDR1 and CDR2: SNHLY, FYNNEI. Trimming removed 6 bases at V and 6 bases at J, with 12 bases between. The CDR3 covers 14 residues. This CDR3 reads CASRRTLGNSPLHF. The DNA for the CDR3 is TGTGCCAGCAGACGGACCCTCGGTAATTCACCCCTCCACTTT.

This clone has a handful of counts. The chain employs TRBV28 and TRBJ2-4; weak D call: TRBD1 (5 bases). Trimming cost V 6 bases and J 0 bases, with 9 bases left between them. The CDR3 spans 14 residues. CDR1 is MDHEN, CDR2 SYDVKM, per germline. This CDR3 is CASRDNLAKNIQYF. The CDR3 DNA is TGTGCCAGCAGGGACAACCTAGCCAAAAACATTCAGTACTTC.

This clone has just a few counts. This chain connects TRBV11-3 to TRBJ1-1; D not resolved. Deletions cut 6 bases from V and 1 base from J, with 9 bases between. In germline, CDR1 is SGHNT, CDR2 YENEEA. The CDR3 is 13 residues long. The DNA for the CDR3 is TGTGCCAGCAGAGTCCTCGAGAACACTGAAGCTTTCTTT. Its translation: CASRVLENTEAFF.

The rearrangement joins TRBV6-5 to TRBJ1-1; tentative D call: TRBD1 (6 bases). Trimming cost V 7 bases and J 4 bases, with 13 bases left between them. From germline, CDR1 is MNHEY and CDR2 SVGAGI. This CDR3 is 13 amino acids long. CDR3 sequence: CASKRGGGTEAFF. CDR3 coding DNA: TGTGCCAGCAAAAGAGGGGGTGGCACTGAAGCTTTCTTT.

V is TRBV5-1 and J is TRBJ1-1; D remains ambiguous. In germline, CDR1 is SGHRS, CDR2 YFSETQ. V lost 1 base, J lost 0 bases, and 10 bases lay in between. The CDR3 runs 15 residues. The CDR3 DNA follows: TGCGCCAGCAGCTTGTGGTGGGGAATGAACACTGAAGCTTTCTTT. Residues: CASSLWWGMNTEAFF.

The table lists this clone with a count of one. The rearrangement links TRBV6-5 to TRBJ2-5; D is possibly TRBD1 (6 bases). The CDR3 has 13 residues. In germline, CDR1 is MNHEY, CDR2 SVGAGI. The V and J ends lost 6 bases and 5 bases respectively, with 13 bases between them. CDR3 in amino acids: CASRPTGMETQYF. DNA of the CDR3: TGTGCCAGCAGACCGACAGGAATGGAGACCCAGTACTTC.

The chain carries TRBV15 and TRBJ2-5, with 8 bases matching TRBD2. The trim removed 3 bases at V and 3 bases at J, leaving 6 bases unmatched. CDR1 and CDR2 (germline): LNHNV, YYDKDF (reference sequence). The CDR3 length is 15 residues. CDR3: CATSSSGSDKETQYF. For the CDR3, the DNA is TGTGCCACCAGCAGCAGCGGGAGTGATAAAGAGACCCAGTACTTC.

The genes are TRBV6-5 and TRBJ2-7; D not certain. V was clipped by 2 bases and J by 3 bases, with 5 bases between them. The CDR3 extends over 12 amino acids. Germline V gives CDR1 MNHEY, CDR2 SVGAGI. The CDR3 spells CASSYRDYEQYF. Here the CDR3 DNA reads TGTGCCAGCAGTTACAGGGACTACGAGCAGTACTTC.

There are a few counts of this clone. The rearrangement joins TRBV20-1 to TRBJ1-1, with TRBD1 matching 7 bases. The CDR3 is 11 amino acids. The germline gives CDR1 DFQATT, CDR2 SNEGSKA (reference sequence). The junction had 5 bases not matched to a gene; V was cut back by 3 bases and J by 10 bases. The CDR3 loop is CSARAQGGAFF. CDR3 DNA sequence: TGCAGTGCTAGGGCCCAGGGGGGAGCTTTCTTT.

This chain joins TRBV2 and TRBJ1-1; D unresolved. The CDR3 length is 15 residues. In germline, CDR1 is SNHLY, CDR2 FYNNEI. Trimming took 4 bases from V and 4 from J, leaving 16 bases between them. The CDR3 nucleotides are TGTGCCAGCAGTGTCGATCGAGGTCTGGGCACTGAAGCTTTCTTT. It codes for CASSVDRGLGTEAFF. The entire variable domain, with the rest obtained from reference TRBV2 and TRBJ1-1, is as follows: EPEVTQTPSHQVTQMGQEVILRCVPISNHLYFYWYRQILGQKVEFLVSFYNNEISEKSEIFDDQFSVERPDGSNFTLKIRSTKLEDSAMYFCASSVDRGLGTEAFFGQGTRLTVV.

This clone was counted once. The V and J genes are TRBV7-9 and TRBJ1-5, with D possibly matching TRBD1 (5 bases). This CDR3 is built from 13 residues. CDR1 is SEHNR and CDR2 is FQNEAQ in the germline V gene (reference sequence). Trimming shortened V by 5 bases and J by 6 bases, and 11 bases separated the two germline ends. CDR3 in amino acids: CASSQEGLQPQHF. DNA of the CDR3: TGTGCCAGCAGCCAGGAGGGGCTTCAGCCCCAGCATTTT.

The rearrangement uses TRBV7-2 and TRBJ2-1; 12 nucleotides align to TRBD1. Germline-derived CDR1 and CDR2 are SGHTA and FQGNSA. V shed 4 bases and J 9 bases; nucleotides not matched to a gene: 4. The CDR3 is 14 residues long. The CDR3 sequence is CASSSGTGGREQFF. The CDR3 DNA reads TGTGCCAGCAGCTCAGGGACAGGGGGCCGTGAGCAGTTCTTC.

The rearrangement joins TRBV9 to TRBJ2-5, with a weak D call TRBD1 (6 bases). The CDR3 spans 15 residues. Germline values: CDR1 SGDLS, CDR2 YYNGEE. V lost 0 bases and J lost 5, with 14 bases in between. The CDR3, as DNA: TGTGCCAGCAGCGTAGCTACAGGGTTCGGGGAGACCCAGTACTTC. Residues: CASSVATGFGETQYF.

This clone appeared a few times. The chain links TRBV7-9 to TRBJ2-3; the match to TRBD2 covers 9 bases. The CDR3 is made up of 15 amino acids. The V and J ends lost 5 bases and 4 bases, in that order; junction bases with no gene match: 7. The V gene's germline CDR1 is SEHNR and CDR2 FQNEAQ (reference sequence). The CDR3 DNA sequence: TGTGCCAGCAGCCTAGGACTAGCGAGTGCAGATACGCAGTATTTT. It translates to CASSLGLASADTQYF.

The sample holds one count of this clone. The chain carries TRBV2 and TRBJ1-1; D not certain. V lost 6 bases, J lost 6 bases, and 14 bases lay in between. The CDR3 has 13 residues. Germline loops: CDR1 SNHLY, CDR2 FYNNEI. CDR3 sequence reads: CASRGISWAEAFF. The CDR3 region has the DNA TGTGCCAGCAGGGGGATCTCTTGGGCTGAAGCTTTCTTT.

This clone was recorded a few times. The CDR3 region is CASTPTGASGANVLTF. CDR3 in DNA: TGTGCCAGCACCCCAACCGGGGCCTCTGGGGCCAACGTCCTGACTTTC. This sequence joins TRBV7-9 and TRBJ2-6; D tentatively reads TRBD1 or TRBD2 (5 bases each). Germline lookup yields CDR1 SEHNR and CDR2 FQNEAQ (reference sequence). The CDR3 runs 16 residues. Trimming removed 7 bases at V and 0 bases at J, with 13 bases between.

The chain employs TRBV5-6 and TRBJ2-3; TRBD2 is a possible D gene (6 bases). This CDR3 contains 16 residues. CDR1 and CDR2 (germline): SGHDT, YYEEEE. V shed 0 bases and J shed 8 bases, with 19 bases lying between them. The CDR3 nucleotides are TGTGCCAGCAGCTTGGTGGGTAGCGGACACGCGGGTACGCAGTATTTT. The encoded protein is CASSLVGSGHAGTQYF.

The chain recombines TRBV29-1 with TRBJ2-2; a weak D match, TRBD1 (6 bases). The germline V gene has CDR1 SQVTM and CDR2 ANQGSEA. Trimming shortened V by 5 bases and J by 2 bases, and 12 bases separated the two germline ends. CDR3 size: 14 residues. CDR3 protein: CSVRGHLNTGELFF. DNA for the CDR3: TGCAGCGTTAGGGGACACCTCAACACCGGGGAGCTGTTTTTT.